This T cell receptor (beta chain) was identified in a study of CD8 T cells in ankylosing spondylitis. Points from the study as a whole: Disease-associated clones were reportedly significantly overrepresented in matched ankylosing spondylitis synovial fluid. In synovial fluid and blood from reactive arthritis, some motif variants were previously reported. Ankylosing spondylitis blood appeared to be characterized by a TCR beta motif of eight or nine highly homologous variants.

V lost 6 bases and J lost 4, with 15 bases in between. CDR3 size: 15 residues. Germline CDR1 MNHNS, CDR2 SASEGT. Notes on this clonotype: Its antigen is currently unknown.

TCRdb redid the calling of the 5' RACE reads with MiXCR, one entry per CDR3 protein. The sample holds roughly 150,000 distinct CDR3 sequences, roughly 31% seen once. The chain employs TRBV6-1 and TRBJ2-2; D might be TRBD1 or TRBD2, each matching 5 bases. The sequencing sample was made of synovial fluid, either unsorted or a sorted T cell fraction (not recorded which). The clonotype comes from a male donor with ankylosing spondylitis. CDR3 nucleotides: TGTGCCAGCAGCCCTGGGACGGTGCCCACCGGGGAGCTGTTTTTT. It specifies CASSPGTVPTGELFF.